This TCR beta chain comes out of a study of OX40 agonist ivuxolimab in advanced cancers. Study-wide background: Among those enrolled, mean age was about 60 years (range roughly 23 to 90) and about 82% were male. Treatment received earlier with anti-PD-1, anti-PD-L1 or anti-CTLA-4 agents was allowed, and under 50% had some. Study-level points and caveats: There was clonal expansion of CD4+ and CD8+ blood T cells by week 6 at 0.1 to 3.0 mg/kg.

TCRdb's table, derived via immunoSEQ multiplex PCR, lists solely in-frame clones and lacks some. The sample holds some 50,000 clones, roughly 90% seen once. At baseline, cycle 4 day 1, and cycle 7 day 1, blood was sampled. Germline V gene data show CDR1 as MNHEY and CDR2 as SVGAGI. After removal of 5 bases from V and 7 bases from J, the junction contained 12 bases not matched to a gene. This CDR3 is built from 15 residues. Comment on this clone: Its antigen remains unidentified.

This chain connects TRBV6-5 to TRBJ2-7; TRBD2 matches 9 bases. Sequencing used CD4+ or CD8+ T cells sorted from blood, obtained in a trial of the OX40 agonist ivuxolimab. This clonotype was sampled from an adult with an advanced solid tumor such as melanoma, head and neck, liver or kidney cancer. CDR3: CASSDLGGLAREQYF. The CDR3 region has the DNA TGTGCCAGCAGTGACTTAGGGGGACTAGCTCGGGAGCAGTACTTC.